This T cell receptor (beta chain) was obtained from a study of T cell changes during pregnancy in multiple sclerosis. Method: immunoSEQ multiplex PCR; TCRdb's copy keeps in-frame clones and lacks some. The data show approximately 40,000 clones, 85% to 95% seen once. Germline CDR1 is SGHRS and CDR2 is YFSETQ. There are 13 residues in the CDR3. Trimming removed 1 base from V and 5 bases from J, with 10 bases in between. The sample here was CD8+ T cells from peripheral blood mononuclear cells, taken in the third trimester of pregnancy. The sequence was collected from a female donor with multiple sclerosis, enrolled in a pregnancy study. The gene calls are TRBV5-1 and TRBJ2-7, with a weak D call TRBD2 (5 bases). The CDR3 region has the DNA TGCGCCAGCAGCTTGTCCTCCGGGGACGAGCAGTACTTC. Its protein product is CASSLSSGDEQYF.